The present T cell receptor beta chain was sequenced within a study of OX40 agonist ivuxolimab in advanced cancers. After removal of 5 bases from V and 5 bases from J, the junction contained 1 base not matched to a gene. There are 14 residues in the CDR3. Germline assignment: CDR1 SGHAT and CDR2 FQNNGV. The assay was immunoSEQ multiplex PCR, and TCRdb's table has in-frame clones only and misses some. The table lists 20,000 or so clones, about 88% of them singletons. The J gene is TRBJ2-2, the V gene TRBV11-2; the match to TRBD2 covers 11 bases. This receptor was taken from an adult with an advanced solid tumor such as melanoma, head and neck, liver or kidney cancer. This specimen consisted of CD4+ or CD8+ T cells sorted from blood, obtained in a trial of the OX40 agonist ivuxolimab. CDR3 in amino acids: CASSLAGGTGELFF. CDR3 sequence (DNA): TGTGCCAGCAGCCTAGCGGGAGGAACCGGGGAGCTGTTTTTT.